This T cell receptor (beta chain) was identified in a study of T-cell memory formation after mild COVID-19. Regarding this clonotype: Its specificity is unknown.

cDNA libraries for TCR alpha and TCR beta, carrying sample barcodes and UMIs, came from 5'RACE with constant-segment primers. TCRdb redid the calling of the 5' RACE reads with MiXCR, one entry per CDR3 protein. The sample lists 350,000 or so distinct CDR3 sequences, 10% to 15% occurring once. The CDR3 loop spans 15 amino acids. The trim removed 3 bases at V and 0 bases at J, leaving 2 bases unmatched. General study results and limits: The finding that pre-infection memory included some responding clones suggested that cross-reactive memory joined.

This sequence joins TRBV12-3 or TRBV12-4 and TRBJ2-5; TRBD2 aligns across 9 bases. Sequences were obtained from PBMCs or a T cell subset sorted from them (not recorded which). This TCR was sampled from a man between 18 and 35 years old who had mild COVID-19 (a few samples of this study predate the infection). Cell type and time point are not known. In nucleotides, the CDR3 is TGTGCCAGCAGTTTTGCGGGGGGGTACCAAGAGACCCAGTACTTC. Its protein product is CASSFAGGYQETQYF.